The present entry profiles one TCR beta chain with its context. The antigen remains unidentified. In terms of origin and age, donors were healthy Caucasian individuals from Russia aged about 6 to 90. The total RNA that was extracted per sample amounted to at least 5 micrograms. It was with a sample-barcoded 5' primer and a J-beta primer mix that a second PCR of about 7 to 12 cycles was run. Using its own MiXCR run on the 5' RACE reads, TCRdb lists one record per CDR3 protein. The sample lists hundreds of thousands of distinct CDR3 sequences, roughly 47% occurring once. The CDR3 runs 14 residues. Looked up from germline, CDR1 is DFQATT and CDR2 is SNEGSKA (reference sequence). V was trimmed by 8 bases and J by 1 base, leaving 15 bases between them. The sample belongs to a study of blood T cells in healthy people across ages. Study conclusions and caveats: Those diversity estimates obtained from one million T cells were thought to be underestimates.

The sample consisted of blood. The chain recombines TRBV20-1 with TRBJ2-4; the D gene is possibly TRBD2 (6 bases). The TCR comes from a woman aged 55-70 years in good health. CDR3 amino acids: CSPRDSGAKNIQYF. CDR3 bases: TGCAGTCCAAGGGACTCTGGTGCCAAAAACATTCAGTACTTC.